Shown below are 29 T cell receptor beta chains from a single sample sequenced in a study of blood T cell repertoires in COVID-19. Only in-frame clones appear in the TCRdb table, and some are missing; sequencing was by immunoSEQ multiplex PCR. The repertoire holds about 120,000 clones, with more than 70% as singletons. The sequencing input was peripheral blood. Receptor source: a man of 80 years or more with active or convalescent COVID-19.

This rearrangement joins TRBV28 to TRBJ2-2; 10 bases map to TRBD1. Germline CDR1 reads MDHEN; CDR2 reads SYDVKM. Losses at the gene ends were 5 bases for V and 5 bases for J; bases not matched to a gene: 8. This CDR3 is built from 16 residues. The CDR3 sequence is CASSVLGQGKTGELFF. The CDR3 coding sequence is TGTGCCAGCAGTGTCCTGGGACAGGGGAAAACCGGGGAGCTGTTTTTT.

This sequence joins TRBV6-5 and TRBJ2-4; unclear D gene. CDR1 and CDR2 (germline): MNHEY, SVGAGI. V lost 2 bases, J lost 9 bases, and 5 bases lay in between. This CDR3 has 11 amino acids. CDR3 in DNA: TGTGCCAGCAGTTACCTCGGCATTCAGTACTTC. Translating gives CASSYLGIQYF.

The genes are TRBV18 and TRBJ2-1; 7 bases agree with TRBD1. Germline CDR1 and CDR2: KGHSH and LQKENI. The CDR3 length is 14 residues. V was clipped by 6 bases and J by 4 bases; unmatched bases: 6. Written as DNA, the CDR3 is TGTGCCAGCTCGAGGCAGGGGGAGTACAATGAGCAGTTCTTC. Its translation: CASSRQGEYNEQFF.

This rearrangement joins TRBV19 to TRBJ1-2; D not certain. This CDR3 comprises 12 residues. V was shortened by 8 bases and J by 3 bases, with 10 bases between the two germline ends. The germline gives CDR1 LNHDA, CDR2 SQIVND (reference sequence). In DNA, the CDR3 is TGTGCCAGTTTCTGGGGAGACTATGGCTACACCTTC. It is translated as CASFWGDYGYTF.

The chain has TRBV7-9 and TRBJ2-5; D might be TRBD2 (5 bases). CDR1 and CDR2 from the germline V gene are SEHNR and FQNEAQ (reference sequence). There are 15 residues in the CDR3. Trimming cost V 5 bases and J 1 base, with 14 bases left between them. CDR3 loop: CASSLRSSLQETQYF. Here the CDR3 DNA reads TGTGCCAGCAGCCTTAGATCTAGCCTCCAAGAGACCCAGTACTTC. The full variable domain, its missing parts supplied by reference TRBV7-9 and TRBJ2-5, is DTGVSQNPRHKITKRGQNVTFRCDPISEHNRLYWYRQTLGQGPEFLTYFQNEAQLEKSRLLSDRFSAERPKGSFSTLEIQRTEQGDSAMYLCASSLRSSLQETQYFGPGTRLLVL.

The chain couples TRBV25-1 to TRBJ1-2; no reliable D call. Deletions cut 0 bases from V and 5 bases from J, with 10 bases between. The CDR3 spans 14 residues. Germline values: CDR1 MGHDK, CDR2 SYGVNS. CDR3 region: CASSEYPGSYGYTF. The CDR3 region has the DNA TGTGCCAGCAGTGAATATCCGGGTTCATATGGCTACACCTTC.

This clone is a singleton in its sample. This rearrangement joins TRBV3-1 (or the pseudogene TRBV3-2) to TRBJ2-7; D uncertain. The CDR3 covers 14 residues. CDR1 and CDR2 from the germline V gene are LGHDT and YNNKEL (reference sequence). V lost 2 bases and J 0 bases, leaving 8 bases between the germline ends. CDR3 amino acids: CASSQNPSSYEQYF. The CDR3 DNA sequence: TGTGCCAGCAGCCAAAATCCGAGCTCCTACGAGCAGTACTTC.

This clone occurred once. The CDR3 coding sequence is TGTGCCAGCAGCCCCCGAAGGGAGCGGGGGGGTAATGAGCAGTTCTTC. Amino acids: CASSPRRERGGNEQFF. This chain connects TRBV11-2 to TRBJ2-1; the match to TRBD2 covers 10 bases. The germline gives CDR1 SGHAT, CDR2 FQNNGV. The CDR3 is made up of 16 amino acids. J was trimmed by 7 bases and V by 5 bases; bases with no gene match: 11.

This chain links TRBV5-8 with TRBJ1-2; 8 bases map to TRBD1. CDR1 and CDR2 (germline): SGHTS, YDEGEE. The trim removed 4 bases at V and 4 bases at J, leaving 9 bases unmatched. This CDR3 spans 15 amino acids. In nucleotides, the CDR3 is TGTGCCAGCAGCGAAGAGACAGGGGCTATCTATGGCTACACCTTC. Amino acids: CASSEETGAIYGYTF.

The chain joins TRBV5-8 to TRBJ1-1; TRBD1 agrees at 7 bases. With 1 base clipped from V and 4 bases from J, the junction kept 4 bases outside the gene matches. Germline CDR1 reads SGHTS; CDR2 reads YDEGEE. The CDR3 consists of 14 residues. CDR3 protein: CASSLHRGSTEAFF. The CDR3 DNA reads as TGTGCCAGCAGCTTGCACAGGGGTAGCACTGAAGCTTTCTTT.

The rearrangement uses TRBV12-5 and TRBJ2-5, with a weak D call TRBD2 (7 bases). Trimming pared 2 bases from V and 4 bases from J, leaving 14 bases between. The CDR3 has 15 amino acids. CDR1 is LGHNT, CDR2 FRNRAP, per germline. The CDR3 reads CASGLYLGGGETQYF. The CDR3 region has the DNA TGTGCTAGTGGTTTGTACCTGGGAGGGGGAGAGACCCAGTACTTC.

The V gene is TRBV29-1, the J gene TRBJ1-5, with D maybe TRBD1 (6 bases). Between the trimmed V and J ends, which lost 4 bases and 0 bases, there was a span of 10 bases. Germline V gene lookup returns CDR1 SQVTM and CDR2 ANQGSEA. This CDR3 has 14 residues. The chain's CDR3 is CSVAQGNSNQPQHF. In nucleotides, the CDR3 is TGCAGCGTTGCGCAGGGGAATAGCAATCAGCCCCAGCATTTT.

The V call is TRBV3-1 (or the pseudogene TRBV3-2), the J call TRBJ1-1, with 11 positions matching TRBD1. After removal of 4 bases from V and 9 bases from J, the junction contained 4 bases not matched to a gene. There are 13 residues in the CDR3. CDR1 and CDR2 (germline): LGHDT, YNNKEL (reference sequence). This CDR3 reads CASSPGQGAKAFF. The DNA for the CDR3 is TGTGCCAGCAGCCCTGGACAGGGGGCTAAAGCTTTCTTT.

This chain connects TRBV5-5 to TRBJ1-5; TRBD1 matches 8 bases. The CDR3 is 15 amino acids. Germline-derived CDR1 and CDR2 are SGHKS and YYEKEE (reference sequence). Trimming cost V 5 bases and J 4 bases; bases outside gene matches: 8. The CDR3 nucleotides read TGTGCCAGCAGTTCCGGACAGGGCGGGAATCAGCCCCAGCATTTT. Translated, it gives CASSSGQGGNQPQHF.

The chain uses TRBV5-1 and TRBJ2-7; no reliable D call. The CDR3 is 12 residues long. Germline-derived CDR1 and CDR2 are SGHRS and YFSETQ. With 0 bases removed from V and 3 bases from J, the gap between germline ends came to 4 bases. This CDR3 reads CASSLDIYEQYF. The CDR3 DNA sequence: TGCGCCAGCAGCTTGGATATCTACGAGCAGTACTTC.

The chain employs TRBV27 and TRBJ2-1; 8 bases map to TRBD2. The junction had 8 bases not matched to a gene; V was cut back by 9 bases and J by 4 bases. Germline V gene lookup returns CDR1 MNHEY and CDR2 SMNVEV (reference sequence). The CDR3 contains 14 residues. The CDR3 is CASIGRGGYNEQFF. Here the CDR3 DNA reads TGTGCCAGTATAGGCCGGGGGGGTTACAATGAGCAGTTCTTC.

The CDR3 reads CASSMGQGGQPQHF. The CDR3 DNA is TGCGCCAGCAGCATGGGACAGGGGGGGCAGCCCCAGCATTTT. J is TRBJ1-5 and V is TRBV5-1; 11 nucleotides match TRBD1. The CDR3 loop spans 14 amino acids. The germline gives CDR1 SGHRS, CDR2 YFSETQ. After removal of 4 bases from V and 7 bases from J, the junction contained 4 bases not matched to a gene. The variable domain in full, with the rest retrieved from reference TRBV5-1 and TRBJ1-5, is KAGVTQTPRYLIKTRGQQVTLSCSPISGHRSVSWYQQTPGQGLQFLFEYFSETQRNKGNFPGRFSGRQFSNSRSEMNVSTLELGDSALYLCASSMGQGGQPQHFGDGTRLSIL.

This clone was picked up one time. The chain carries TRBV2 and TRBJ1-2; D gene ambiguous. The germline gives CDR1 SNHLY, CDR2 FYNNEI. Trimming left V 2 bases short and J 5 bases short, with 15 bases between. There are 15 residues in the CDR3. The CDR3 DNA reads TGTGCCAGCAGTGAAAGCCTGGCGGTGGGTTATGGCTACACCTTC. It is translated as CASSESLAVGYGYTF.

This clone showed up just a few times. V is TRBV6-6 and J is TRBJ1-6; 8 bases align to TRBD1. There are 14 residues in the CDR3. Trimming removed 6 bases from V and 7 bases from J; junction bases left unmatched: 5. Germline V gene lookup returns CDR1 MNHNY and CDR2 SVGAGI (reference sequence). CDR3 loop: CASSEQGVNSPLHF. As DNA, the CDR3 is TGTGCCAGCAGCGAACAGGGGGTAAATTCACCCCTCCACTTT.

This chain connects TRBV19 to TRBJ1-6; 10 bases line up with TRBD1. CDR1 and CDR2 (germline): LNHDA, SQIVND (reference sequence). V gave up 3 bases and J gave up 10 bases; unmatched junction bases: 6. There are 15 residues in the CDR3. The CDR3 is CASSIQDRGGSPLHF. The CDR3 coding sequence is TGTGCCAGTAGTATTCAGGACAGGGGGGGATCACCCCTCCACTTT.

This clone was picked up a small number of times. This chain joins TRBV5-4 and TRBJ2-2, with D perhaps matching TRBD1 (6 bases). This CDR3 has 14 amino acids. Germline assignment: CDR1 SGHNT and CDR2 YYREEE (reference sequence). Deletions cut 1 base from V and 3 bases from J, with 7 bases between. CDR3 region: CASSLTGYTGELFF. CDR3 sequence (DNA): TGTGCCAGCAGCTTGACAGGGTACACCGGGGAGCTGTTTTTT.

J is TRBJ2-3 and V is TRBV24-1; 8 nucleotides match TRBD1. The CDR3 contains 15 residues. V lost 3 bases to trimming and J lost 6 bases; unmatched junction nucleotides: 7. Germline V gene sequence: CDR1 KGHDR, CDR2 SFDVKD. The DNA for the CDR3 is TGTGCCACCAGTGATCCCGGACAGGGTAAGGATACGCAGTATTTT. Translated: CATSDPGQGKDTQYF.

The chain carries TRBV18 and TRBJ1-1, with D hard to call. Per the germline V gene, CDR1 is KGHSH and CDR2 is LQKENI. The CDR3 sequence is 15 residues long. V was pared by 0 bases and J by 3 bases, with 11 bases between. CDR3 DNA: TGTGCCAGCTCACCACCGAGCAGACAACACACTGAAGCTTTCTTT. Encoded protein: CASSPPSRQHTEAFF.

V is TRBV7-9 and J is TRBJ2-3; D gene uncertain. Trimming stripped 2 bases from V and 9 bases from J, with 9 bases between. Germline CDR1 SEHNR, CDR2 FQNEAQ (reference sequence). The CDR3 length is 12 residues. In DNA form, the CDR3 reads TGTGCCAGCAGCTTAAATTCCAGAACGCAGTATTTT. It specifies CASSLNSRTQYF.

The chain is built from TRBV7-2 and TRBJ2-3, with 7 bases fitting TRBD2. The CDR3 covers 16 residues. CDR1 is SGHTA, CDR2 FQGNSA, per germline. Trimming took 0 bases from V and 4 from J; bases not matched to a gene: 7. CDR3 region: CASSLARGFLPDTQYF. The DNA of the CDR3 is TGTGCCAGCAGCTTAGCGCGGGGGTTTTTACCAGATACGCAGTATTTT.

The chain uses TRBV4-1 and TRBJ2-5, with 10 nucleotides matching TRBD2. The CDR3 length is 15 residues. With 2 bases clipped from V and 2 bases from J, the junction kept 2 bases outside the gene matches. Looked up from germline, CDR1 is MGHRA and CDR2 is YSYEKL. The CDR3 loop reads CASSQKTSGQETQYF. The CDR3 region has the DNA TGCGCCAGCAGCCAAAAGACTAGCGGGCAAGAGACCCAGTACTTC.

The chain couples TRBV7-8 to TRBJ1-2; D not certain. Germline V lookup: CDR1 SGHVS, CDR2 FQNEAQ. Trimming took 5 bases from V and 8 from J, leaving 15 bases between them. The CDR3 has 13 amino acids. The CDR3 loop is CASSPEGVRGYTF. The CDR3 DNA is TGTGCCAGCAGCCCCGAGGGTGTCAGGGGCTACACCTTC.

The rearrangement links TRBV3-1 (or the pseudogene TRBV3-2) to TRBJ1-4, with D maybe TRBD1 (5 bases). Germline V CDR1 and CDR2: LGHDT, YNNKEL (reference sequence). This CDR3 has 14 residues. V gave up 1 base and J gave up 5 bases, with 8 bases separating them. In DNA form, the CDR3 reads TGTGCCAGCAGCCAAGCAGGGAAGAATGAAAAACTGTTTTTT. This gives the protein CASSQAGKNEKLFF.

With respect to this clone: A much larger clonotype is one base distant, so this may be a read error. The chain couples TRBV7-3 to TRBJ1-2; 9 bases are a match to TRBD1. The germline V gene encodes CDR1 SGHTA and CDR2 FQGTGA. This CDR3 has 13 amino acids. V dropped 5 bases and J dropped 5; count of bases not matched to a gene: 3. The CDR3 here is CASSAGQGYGYTF. CDR3 bases: TGTGCCAGCAGCGCCGGACAGGGGTATGGCTACACCTTC.